The 20 T cell receptor beta chains presented below share a single source sample, sequenced in a study of shared clonotypes between healthy human individuals. The protocol was immunoSEQ multiplex PCR, while the TCRdb copy is restricted to in-frame clones and leaves out a portion. The data show under 2,000,000 clones, approximately 94% seen once. Naive CD8 isolation took CD45RO-negative cells positively selected for CCR7 and excluded terminally differentiated effector memory CD45RA+ cells. Sequenced sample: naive CD8+ T cells sorted from blood. The receptors shown here come from a man between 18 and 29 years old in good health.

V and J are TRBV6-1 and TRBJ2-1; tentatively, D is TRBD1 or TRBD2 (5 bases each). V was clipped by 4 bases and J by 2 bases, with 9 bases between them. CDR3 length: 14 residues. Germline CDR1 reads MNHNS; CDR2 reads SASEGT. In nucleotides, the CDR3 is TGTGCCAGCAGTGTCCGGGGCGCCTACAATGAGCAGTTCTTC. This translates into CASSVRGAYNEQFF.

This clone appeared once. The rearrangement links TRBV19 to TRBJ1-2; D is ambiguous. Germline V gene lookup returns CDR1 LNHDA and CDR2 SQIVND (reference sequence). CDR3 length: 15 residues. Trimming removed 0 bases at V and 8 bases at J, with 16 bases between. In DNA, the CDR3 is TGTGCCAGTAGTATAGATCGGGGAGATGGGCTCGGCTACACCTTC. Residues: CASSIDRGDGLGYTF.

This clone was seen more than once but under ten times. This chain links TRBV19 with TRBJ1-2, with D unresolved. The V gene's germline CDR1 is LNHDA and CDR2 SQIVND (reference sequence). The CDR3 runs 12 residues. V lost 4 bases and J lost 4, with 7 bases in between. This CDR3 reads CASSTPIYGYTF. The CDR3 DNA is TGTGCCAGTAGTACCCCGATCTATGGCTACACCTTC.

This chain connects TRBV5-4 to TRBJ2-7; a possible D gene is TRBD1 (6 bases). The CDR3 loop spans 16 amino acids. V was cut by 5 bases and J by 6 bases, with 24 bases left in between. CDR1 is SGHNT and CDR2 is YYREEE in the germline V gene (reference sequence). CDR3 bases: TGTGCCAGCAGTCGTGAGGGTGGGGGCAGGTCGGGCGAGCAGTACTTC. Translating gives CASSREGGGRSGEQYF. The full variable domain, in which reference TRBV5-4 and TRBJ2-7 provide the parts outside the CDR3, is ETGVTQSPTHLIKTRGQQVTLRCSSQSGHNTVSWYQQALGQGPQFIFQYYREEENGRGNFPPRFSGLQFPNYSSELNVNALELDDSALYLCASSREGGGRSGEQYFGPGTRLTVT.

The rearrangement uses TRBV6-5 and TRBJ1-5, with 9 bases aligning to TRBD1. J lost 2 bases, V lost 7 bases, and 6 bases had no gene match. The CDR3 is 15 residues long. Germline CDR1 and CDR2: MNHEY and SVGAGI. The CDR3 region has the DNA TGTGCCAGCACCTTGGACAGGGGAGGCAATCAGCCCCAGCATTTT. Translated: CASTLDRGGNQPQHF.

The chain links TRBV2 to TRBJ1-2; 8 positions agree with TRBD1. The CDR3 covers 14 residues. Germline-derived CDR1 and CDR2 are SNHLY and FYNNEI. The junction had 8 bases not matched to a gene; V was cut back by 8 bases and J by 3 bases. DNA for the CDR3: TGTGCCAGCCGAGGTGCAGGGGGCGACTATGGCTACACCTTC. Translation gives CASRGAGGDYGYTF.

The chain joins TRBV6-5 to TRBJ1-1; D possibly corresponds to TRBD1 (6 bases). Trimming removed 2 bases at V and 7 bases at J, with 14 bases between. Germline-derived CDR1 and CDR2 are MNHEY and SVGAGI. This CDR3 has 14 residues. The CDR3 DNA is TGTGCCAGCAGTTACGTGGGGGGCGACCTTGAAGCTTTCTTT. Protein sequence: CASSYVGGDLEAFF.

The V call is TRBV28, the J call TRBJ2-1, with D possibly TRBD1 on 7 matching bases. The germline gives CDR1 MDHEN, CDR2 SYDVKM. The V end was cut by 3 bases, the J end by 7 bases, with 16 bases between. CDR3 length: 15 residues. The CDR3 coding sequence is TGTGCCAGCAGTTTGCGGGCAGGGGGGAGGAATGAGCAGTTCTTC. Its protein is CASSLRAGGRNEQFF.

This sequence joins TRBV28 and TRBJ2-2; D perhaps matches TRBD1 (7 bases). Deletions cut 4 bases from V and 4 bases from J, with 10 bases between. The germline CDR1 and CDR2 sequences are MDHEN and SYDVKM. This CDR3 has 14 amino acids. The CDR3 loop is CASSCQGGTGELFF. DNA for the CDR3: TGTGCCAGCAGTTGCCAGGGGGGCACCGGGGAGCTGTTTTTT.

The V and J genes are TRBV4-3 and TRBJ2-3, with D perhaps TRBD1 or TRBD2 (6 bases each). The CDR3 is 15 residues long. The V gene's germline CDR1 is LGHNA and CDR2 YSLEER. Trimming stripped 2 bases from V and 3 bases from J, with 12 bases between. For the CDR3, the DNA is TGCGCCAGCAGCCAAAGTAAGGGGGGAACAGATACGCAGTATTTT. Its protein is CASSQSKGGTDTQYF.

CDR3 residues: CASTREDGNIQYF. As DNA, the CDR3 is TGTGCCAGCACCAGGGAGGACGGAAACATTCAGTACTTC. The chain combines TRBV7-9 with TRBJ2-4, with a possible D match to TRBD2 (6 bases). Germline CDR1 and CDR2: SEHNR and FQNEAQ (reference sequence). V lost 7 bases to trimming and J lost 6 bases, with 13 bases between them. The CDR3 is 13 amino acids.

The chain employs TRBV30 and TRBJ1-2; 7 nucleotides align to TRBD1. CDR1 is GTSNPN and CDR2 is SVGIG in the germline V gene (reference sequence). The CDR3 contains 14 residues. Trimming cost V 3 bases and J 4 bases; bases outside gene matches: 8. CDR3 in amino acids: CAWSPGGGFYGYTF. Written as DNA, the CDR3 is TGTGCCTGGAGCCCAGGGGGGGGATTCTATGGCTACACCTTC. The complete variable domain, with remaining parts taken from reference TRBV30 and TRBJ1-2, reads SQTIHQWPATLVQPVGSPLSLECTVEGTSNPNLYWYRQAAGRGLQLLFYSVGIGQISSEVPQNLSASRPQDRQFILSSKKLLLSDSGFYLCAWSPGGGFYGYTFGSGTRLTVV.

The chain combines TRBV7-8 with TRBJ1-2; TRBD1 might be the D (5 bases). The germline gives CDR1 SGHVS, CDR2 FQNEAQ. The CDR3 contains 13 residues. The ends were cut back, 2 bases at V and 5 bases at J, with 9 bases in the middle. The CDR3 loop is CASSLSGTYGYTF. CDR3 nucleotide sequence: TGTGCCAGCAGCTTATCAGGGACGTATGGCTACACCTTC.

V gene TRBV9 combines with J gene TRBJ2-5; no clear D. Trimming took off 0 bases at V and 4 bases at J, with 4 bases between the two ends. This CDR3 spans 12 amino acids. Germline V CDR1 and CDR2: SGDLS, YYNGEE. CDR3 sequence: CASSVVAETQYF. CDR3 bases: TGTGCCAGCAGCGTAGTTGCAGAGACCCAGTACTTC.

The genes are TRBV7-9 and TRBJ2-7, with a weak D call TRBD2 (6 bases). The CDR3 has 12 amino acids. Trimming took 7 bases from V and 7 from J, leaving 14 bases between them. Per the germline V gene, CDR1 is SEHNR and CDR2 is FQNEAQ (reference sequence). CDR3 nucleotide sequence: TGTGCCAGCACATCTGGAGGAGGGGAGCAGTACTTC. Its protein product is CASTSGGGEQYF. Full variable domain (remainder filled in from reference TRBV7-9 and TRBJ2-7): DTGVSQNPRHKITKRGQNVTFRCDPISEHNRLYWYRQTLGQGPEFLTYFQNEAQLEKSRLLSDRFSAERPKGSFSTLEIQRTEQGDSAMYLCASTSGGGEQYFGPGTRLTVT.

J is TRBJ1-2 and V is TRBV27; perhaps TRBD1 as D (6 bases). Germline-derived CDR1 and CDR2 are MNHEY and SMNVEV (reference sequence). This CDR3 region has 12 residues. Deletions cut 8 bases from V and 6 bases from J, with 13 bases between. The CDR3 DNA is TGTGCCAGCTACGAGGGGGTCGATGGCTACACCTTC. It translates to CASYEGVDGYTF.

J is TRBJ2-6 and V is TRBV5-1; D remains ambiguous. The V gene lost 0 bases and the J gene lost 2 bases, with 0 bases spanning the gap. This CDR3 comprises 13 residues. Germline V CDR1 and CDR2: SGHRS, YFSETQ. The CDR3 loop is CASSLAGANVLTF. In DNA form, the CDR3 reads TGCGCCAGCAGCTTGGCTGGGGCCAACGTCCTGACTTTC.

This chain's CDR3 is CASSSVSFTDTQYF. The CDR3 DNA reads TGCGCCAGCAGCTCGGTTAGTTTCACAGATACGCAGTATTTT. The chain has TRBV5-1 and TRBJ2-3, with unresolved D. The V end lost 3 bases, the J end lost 2 bases, and 10 bases lay between the germline ends. The CDR3 runs to 14 residues. CDR1 is SGHRS, CDR2 YFSETQ, per germline. Looking up the rest from reference TRBV5-1 and TRBJ2-3 gives the full variable domain: KAGVTQTPRYLIKTRGQQVTLSCSPISGHRSVSWYQQTPGQGLQFLFEYFSETQRNKGNFPGRFSGRQFSNSRSEMNVSTLELGDSALYLCASSSVSFTDTQYFGPGTRLTVL.

J is TRBJ2-7 and V is TRBV6-1; D gene uncertain. CDR3 length: 13 residues. In germline, CDR1 is MNHNS, CDR2 SASEGT. V was cut by 5 bases and J by 1 base, with 9 bases left in between. This CDR3 is CASSWETSYEQYF. In DNA form, the CDR3 reads TGTGCCAGCAGTTGGGAAACATCCTACGAGCAGTACTTC.

This chain uses TRBV7-9 with TRBJ2-2; D remains unclear. Trimming removed 5 bases at V and 2 bases at J, with 15 bases between. This CDR3 comprises 16 residues. The germline V gene has CDR1 SEHNR and CDR2 FQNEAQ (reference sequence). CDR3 nucleotides: TGTGCCAGCAGCCCTTCGCAGGACCACAACACCGGGGAGCTGTTTTTT. This encodes CASSPSQDHNTGELFF.